The 23 T cell receptor beta chains given below trace back to one sample, sequenced in a study of post-analysis software for immune sequencing data. The antigens of these receptors remain unknown. Study-level results: Elevated frequency relative to controls characterized 4 or 5 TRBV segments in patients, TRBV5-6, TRBV5-1 and TRBV20-1 among them.

Presence of unique molecular identifiers characterized the TCR beta cDNA libraries. Via MiXCR, TCRdb re-called the PCR reads, giving one row per CDR3 protein. The profile covers about 540,000 distinct CDR3 sequences, with about a third appearing a single time and 4.5% to 7.5% taken by the ten largest. Material for sequencing was blood. Every receptor here comes from a girl aged 2-17 years with multiple sclerosis.

The chain couples TRBV2 to TRBJ1-1, with D hard to call. The V gene's germline CDR1 is SNHLY and CDR2 FYNNEI. The V end was cut by 2 bases, the J end by 3 bases, with 10 bases between. CDR3 size: 14 residues. The CDR3 spells CASSENGRYTEAFF. DNA for the CDR3: TGTGCCAGCAGTGAAAATGGGAGATACACTGAAGCTTTCTTT.

V gene TRBV9 combines with J gene TRBJ2-1; D might be TRBD2 (6 bases). The germline V gene encodes CDR1 SGDLS and CDR2 YYNGEE. This CDR3 is built from 15 residues. The V and J ends lost 0 bases and 6 bases respectively, with 13 bases between them. The CDR3 DNA sequence: TGTGCCAGCAGCGTAGGAGCGGGTGTCTTCAATGAGCAGTTCTTC. Translation gives CASSVGAGVFNEQFF.

The chain links TRBV7-8 to TRBJ1-4; tentative D call: TRBD1 (5 bases). Germline V lookup: CDR1 SGHVS, CDR2 FQNEAQ. Trimming left V 6 bases short and J 6 bases short, with 14 bases between. CDR3 length: 14 amino acids. CDR3 sequence reads: CASSKDPGDEKLFF. The CDR3 coding sequence is TGTGCCAGCAGTAAAGACCCGGGGGATGAAAAACTGTTTTTT.

The chain recombines TRBV5-1 with TRBJ1-5; no definite D call. The CDR3 sequence is 14 residues long. The V and J ends lost 0 bases and 6 bases respectively, with 10 bases between them. Germline V gene data show CDR1 as SGHRS and CDR2 as YFSETQ. CDR3 coding DNA: TGCGCCAGCAGCTTGGGGGAAGTGAGTCAGCCCCAGCATTTT. Its translation is CASSLGEVSQPQHF.

The rearrangement links TRBV6-5 to TRBJ1-2, with D uncertain. This CDR3 is built from 16 residues. The V and J ends lost 0 bases and 5 bases respectively, with 16 bases between them. Looked up from germline, CDR1 is MNHEY and CDR2 is SVGAGI. CDR3 nucleotide sequence: TGTGCCAGCAGTTACTCGACGGGCCTTGATTGGTATGGCTACACCTTC. Its translation is CASSYSTGLDWYGYTF.

This clonotype has a handful of counts. This CDR3 is CASSLDAQGGLNDGYTF. For the CDR3, the DNA is TGCGCCAGCAGCTTGGATGCGCAGGGGGGTTTAAACGATGGCTACACCTTC. The J gene is TRBJ1-2, the V gene TRBV5-1; 7 positions agree with TRBD1. With 0 bases clipped from V and 6 bases from J, the junction kept 14 bases outside the gene matches. The germline V gene has CDR1 SGHRS and CDR2 YFSETQ. The CDR3 length is 17 residues.

The chain employs TRBV5-1 and TRBJ2-1, with D tentatively TRBD2 (5 bases). The germline V gene encodes CDR1 SGHRS and CDR2 YFSETQ. This CDR3 has 16 residues. The ends were cut back, 4 bases at V and 2 bases at J, with 16 bases in the middle. CDR3 nucleotides: TGCGCCAGCAGCGCTACCTCTAGCAGGCCCTACAATGAGCAGTTCTTC. Amino acids: CASSATSSRPYNEQFF.

This clonotype was observed a handful of times. The rearrangement joins TRBV7-8 to TRBJ1-5; TRBD1 is a possible D gene (6 bases). CDR1 SGHVS and CDR2 FQNEAQ come from the germline V gene. The CDR3 spans 16 residues. The V gene lost 4 bases and the J gene lost 5 bases, with 18 bases spanning the gap. The CDR3 here is CASSSDRLGRDQPQHF. CDR3 bases: TGTGCCAGCAGCTCCGACAGGCTCGGGAGAGATCAGCCCCAGCATTTT.

The J gene is TRBJ2-3, the V gene TRBV5-1, with D uncertain. CDR1 SGHRS and CDR2 YFSETQ come from the germline V gene. This CDR3 contains 13 residues. V dropped 0 bases and J dropped 3 bases, with 5 bases sitting between them. CDR3 sequence: CASSLEFTDTQYF. The CDR3 DNA is TGCGCCAGCAGCTTGGAATTTACAGATACGCAGTATTTT.

This clonotype has a handful of counts. The chain uses TRBV4-1 and TRBJ1-2; no definite D call. V lost 3 bases to trimming and J lost 5 bases, with 7 bases between them. The CDR3 consists of 12 residues. The germline V gene has CDR1 MGHRA and CDR2 YSYEKL. The CDR3 region is CASSQNSYGYTF. CDR3 DNA sequence: TGCGCCAGCAGCCAGAATTCTTATGGCTACACCTTC.

This clonotype showed up just a few times. The chain couples TRBV7-2 to TRBJ2-3; no clear D gene. The V end was cut by 1 base, the J end by 6 bases, with 11 bases between. CDR3 length equals 14 residues. The germline V gene has CDR1 SGHTA and CDR2 FQGNSA. The CDR3 bases are TGTGCCAGCAGCTTAGTCGTCGCGGCGGATACGCAGTATTTT. It encodes CASSLVVAADTQYF. Using reference TRBV7-2 and TRBJ2-3 for the parts outside the CDR3, the full variable domain is GAGVSQSPSNKVTEKGKDVELRCDPISGHTALYWYRQSLGQGLEFLIYFQGNSAPDKSGLPSDRFSAERTGGSVSTLTIQRTQQEDSAVYLCASSLVVAADTQYFGPGTRLTVL.

This chain links TRBV27 with TRBJ2-3; 14 bases are a match to TRBD2. With V trimmed by 3 bases and J by 10 bases, 6 bases remained unmatched. CDR1 is MNHEY and CDR2 is SMNVEV in the germline V gene (reference sequence). The CDR3 is made up of 15 amino acids. The CDR3 region has the DNA TGTGCCAGCAGTTTGACTAGCGGGGGGGCTTTGGCGCAGTATTTT. As protein: CASSLTSGGALAQYF.

The rearrangement uses TRBV5-1 and TRBJ2-7, with D perhaps TRBD1 or TRBD2 (5 bases each). Per the germline V gene, CDR1 is SGHRS and CDR2 is YFSETQ. The CDR3 loop spans 15 amino acids. The V end was cut by 4 bases, the J end by 5 bases, with 19 bases between. Here the CDR3 DNA reads TGCGCCAGCAGCCCGATTGGCCAGGGACCTGACGAGCAGTACTTC. Residues: CASSPIGQGPDEQYF.

This clonotype was observed a few times. A read error may account for a junction end that differs from germline. J is TRBJ2-3 and V is TRBV4-1; 9 bases align to TRBD2. The CDR3 sequence is 15 residues long. Germline loops: CDR1 MGHRA, CDR2 YSYEKL. This chain's CDR3 is CAGRRLAGNRDTQYF. The CDR3 DNA sequence: TGCGCCGGCAGACGGCTAGCGGGGAACAGGGATACGCAGTATTTT.

The rearrangement joins TRBV7-6 to TRBJ1-1; perhaps TRBD1 as D (6 bases). The CDR3 spans 16 residues. The V gene lost 5 bases and the J gene lost 4 bases, with 20 bases spanning the gap. Looked up from germline, CDR1 is SGHVS and CDR2 is FNYEAQ. The CDR3 reads CASSHPPRTASTEAFF. DNA of the CDR3: TGTGCCAGCAGCCACCCACCCAGGACAGCGAGCACTGAAGCTTTCTTT.

This clonotype was recorded once. The gene calls are TRBV3-1 and TRBJ2-7; D is perhaps TRBD1 or TRBD2 (7 bases each). The CDR3 spans 14 residues. Germline V lookup: CDR1 LGHDT, CDR2 YNNKEL (reference sequence). Trimming cost V 8 bases and J 2 bases, with 16 bases left between them. The CDR3 DNA reads TGTGCCAGCGGCTTGACAGGGAGGGCCTACGAGCAGTACTTC. Protein product: CASGLTGRAYEQYF.

This chain uses TRBV3-1 with TRBJ1-5, with D uncertain. The V end was cut by 4 bases, the J end by 7 bases, with 20 bases between. In germline, CDR1 is LGHDT, CDR2 YNNKEL (reference sequence). The CDR3 is 16 residues long. CDR3 DNA: TGTGCCAGCAGCCCCCGTCCCCCCCAGAGTGACCAGCCCCAGCATTTT. Residues: CASSPRPPQSDQPQHF.

The chain joins TRBV7-6 to TRBJ2-1; 8 bases line up with TRBD2. The CDR3 is 15 amino acids. With 6 bases clipped from V and 6 bases from J, the junction kept 10 bases outside the gene matches. The V gene's germline CDR1 is SGHVS and CDR2 FNYEAQ. The CDR3 protein is CASSRDGGACNEQFF. The CDR3 DNA is TGTGCCAGCAGTCGGGACGGGGGGGCGTGCAATGAGCAGTTCTTC.

In this sample, this clonotype turned up a few times. This chain connects TRBV7-9 to TRBJ2-5; D is possibly TRBD2 (7 bases). Germline-derived CDR1 and CDR2 are SEHNR and FQNEAQ (reference sequence). This CDR3 is 17 amino acids long. The ends were cut back, 4 bases at V and 3 bases at J, with 21 bases in the middle. The CDR3 here is CASSSQPLWGGEETQYF. CDR3 in DNA: TGTGCCAGCAGCTCCCAGCCCCTTTGGGGGGGCGAAGAGACCCAGTACTTC.

The chain recombines TRBV10-3 with TRBJ2-1; 11 bases agree with TRBD1. From germline, CDR1 is ENHRY and CDR2 SYGVKD. The CDR3 runs to 14 residues. The V and J ends lost 6 bases and 9 bases, in that order; junction bases with no gene match: 7. CDR3 nucleotides: TGTGCCATCAGCAAGGACAGGGGGCTTGGTGAGCAGTTCTTC. This gives the protein CAISKDRGLGEQFF.

On this clonotype: A read error may account for a junction end that differs from germline. The chain couples TRBV6-4 to TRBJ2-2, with TRBD2 matching over 8 bases. The CDR3 covers 14 residues. Germline V lookup: CDR1 MRHNA, CDR2 SNTAGT. CDR3 residues: CVSSDGGATGELFF. The CDR3 coding sequence is TGTGTCAGCAGTGACGGGGGGGCCACCGGGGAGCTGTTTTTT.

The CDR3 protein is CSARYWAGGLNEQFF. CDR3 sequence (DNA): TGCAGTGCTAGGTATTGGGCGGGGGGGCTCAATGAGCAGTTCTTC. V usage is TRBV20-1 and J usage is TRBJ2-1; 9 nucleotides match TRBD2. Trimming took 3 bases from V and 6 from J; bases not matched to a gene: 9. CDR3 length equals 15 residues. Germline CDR1 reads DFQATT; CDR2 reads SNEGSKA (reference sequence).

The chain joins TRBV9 to TRBJ2-3; 11 nucleotides line up with TRBD2. The CDR3 covers 19 residues. Germline V lookup: CDR1 SGDLS, CDR2 YYNGEE. J lost 4 bases, V lost 0 bases, and 13 bases had no gene match. In DNA, the CDR3 is TGTGCCAGCAGCGTAGGAGGACTAGCGGGCCTAAGGTCTGCAGATACGCAGTATTTT. Amino acid sequence: CASSVGGLAGLRSADTQYF.